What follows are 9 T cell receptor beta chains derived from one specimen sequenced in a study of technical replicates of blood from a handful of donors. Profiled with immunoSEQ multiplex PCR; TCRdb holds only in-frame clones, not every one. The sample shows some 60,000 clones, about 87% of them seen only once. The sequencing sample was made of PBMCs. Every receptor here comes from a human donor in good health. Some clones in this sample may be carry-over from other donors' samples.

The CDR3 loop is CASSLGQFSRETQYF. CDR3 DNA: TGTGCCAGCAGCTTGGGACAGTTTTCTCGTGAGACCCAGTACTTC. The chain has TRBV7-9 and TRBJ2-5; TRBD1 matches at 7 bases. The length of the CDR3 is 15 residues. CDR1 is SEHNR, CDR2 FQNEAQ, per germline (reference sequence). The junction had 9 bases not matched to a gene; V was cut back by 3 bases and J by 5 bases.

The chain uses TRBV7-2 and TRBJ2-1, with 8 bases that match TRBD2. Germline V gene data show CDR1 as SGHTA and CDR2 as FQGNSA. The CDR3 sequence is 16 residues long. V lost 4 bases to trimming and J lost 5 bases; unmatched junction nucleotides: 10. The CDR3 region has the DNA TGTGCCAGCAGCTCCCTGGGACTAGGGATTCACAATGAGCAGTTCTTC. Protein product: CASSSLGLGIHNEQFF.

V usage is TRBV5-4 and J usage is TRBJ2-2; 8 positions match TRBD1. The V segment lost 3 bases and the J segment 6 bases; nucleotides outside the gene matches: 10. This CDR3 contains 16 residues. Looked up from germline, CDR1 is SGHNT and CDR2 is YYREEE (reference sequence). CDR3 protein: CASSSRRTGSPGELFF. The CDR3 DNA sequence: TGTGCCAGCAGCTCGAGAAGGACAGGGTCCCCCGGGGAGCTGTTTTTT.

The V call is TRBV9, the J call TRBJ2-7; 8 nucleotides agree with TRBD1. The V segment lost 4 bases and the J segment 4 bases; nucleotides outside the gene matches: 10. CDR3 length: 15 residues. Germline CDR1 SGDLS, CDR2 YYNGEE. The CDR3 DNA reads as TGTGCCAGCAGCATGACCGGGACAGGTCAATACGAGCAGTACTTC. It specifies CASSMTGTGQYEQYF.

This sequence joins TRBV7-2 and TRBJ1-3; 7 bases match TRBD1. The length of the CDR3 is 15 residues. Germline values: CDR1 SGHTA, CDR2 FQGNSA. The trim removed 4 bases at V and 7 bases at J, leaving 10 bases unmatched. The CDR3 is CASSYQDRMDNTIYF. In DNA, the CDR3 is TGTGCCAGCAGCTACCAGGACAGGATGGATAACACCATATATTTT.

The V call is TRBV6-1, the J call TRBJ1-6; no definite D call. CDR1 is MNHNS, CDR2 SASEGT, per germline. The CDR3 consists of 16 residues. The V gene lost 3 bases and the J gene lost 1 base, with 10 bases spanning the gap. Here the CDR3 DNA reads TGTGCCAGCAGTGACAGACTCTTATCCTATAATTCACCCCTCCACTTT. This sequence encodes CASSDRLLSYNSPLHF.

The CDR3 reads CASSLFGDEKLFF. The CDR3 coding sequence is TGCGCCAGCAGCTTGTTCGGGGATGAAAAACTGTTTTTT. The chain is built from TRBV5-1 and TRBJ1-4; D gene unclear. CDR3 length equals 13 residues. The germline V and J ends were trimmed by 1 base and 6 bases, with 7 bases remaining between them. Germline V gene data show CDR1 as SGHRS and CDR2 as YFSETQ.

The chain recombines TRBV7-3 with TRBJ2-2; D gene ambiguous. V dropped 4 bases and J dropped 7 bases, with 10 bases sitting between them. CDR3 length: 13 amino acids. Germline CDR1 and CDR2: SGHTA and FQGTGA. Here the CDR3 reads CASSYHPGGELFF. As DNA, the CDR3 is TGTGCCAGCAGCTACCATCCGGGCGGGGAGCTGTTTTTT.

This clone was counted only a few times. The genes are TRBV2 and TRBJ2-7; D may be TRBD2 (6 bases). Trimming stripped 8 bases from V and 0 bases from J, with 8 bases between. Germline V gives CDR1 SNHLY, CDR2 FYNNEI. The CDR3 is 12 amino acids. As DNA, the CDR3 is TGTGCCAGCCGGGACTTCTCCTACGAGCAGTACTTC. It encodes CASRDFSYEQYF.